The rows below give T cell receptor beta chains drawn from one sample of a study of CD8+CD57+ T cells in acquired aplastic anemia. TCRdb re-called the reads with MiXCR, one entry per CDR3 protein. The sample has 150,000 or so distinct CDR3 sequences, over 50% seen once. Sequencing was carried out using sorted CD4+, CD8+, or CD8+CD57+ T cells (not recorded which) from PBMCs. These TCRs come from a human donor with aplastic anemia. CDR3s include the opening cysteine and the closing phenylalanine or tryptophan. Each record gives: clone size, V gene, D gene, J gene, CDR3 protein, CDR3 DNA. D genes are given only for firm matches. Part of the rows lack a size; the others show once, few, many or a class for expanded clones.

>.|TRBV10-3|TRBD1|TRBJ1-6
CAISEQGAIYNSPLHF
TGTGCCATCAGTGAGCAGGGGGCAATATATAATTCACCCCTCCACTTT
>.|TRBV19|.|TRBJ1-4
CAVAQSRDTGKLFF
TGTGCCGTAGCCCAGAGCCGGGACACAGGAAAACTGTTTTTT
>.|TRBV10-2|TRBD1|TRBJ1-5
CASRQGQGNQPQHF
TGCGCCAGCAGACAGGGACAGGGCAATCAGCCCCAGCATTTT
>.|TRBV15|TRBD1|TRBJ1-3
CATSKRQGVFGNTIYF
TGTGCCACCAGCAAAAGACAGGGGGTTTTTGGAAACACCATATATTTT
>.|TRBV27|.|TRBJ2-5
CASSLLRSPKETQYF
TGTGCCAGCAGTTTATTAAGGAGTCCTAAAGAGACCCAGTACTTC
>.|TRBV29-1|.|TRBJ2-7
CSVIDKGPLDEQYF
TGCAGCGTTATTGACAAAGGCCCCTTAGACGAGCAGTACTTC
>.|TRBV6-1|TRBD2|TRBJ2-7
CASRKTSGGYEQYF
TGTGCCAGCAGGAAGACTAGCGGGGGTTACGAGCAGTACTTC
>.|TRBV10-3|.|TRBJ1-1
CAISPRGGKGTEAFF
TGTGCCATCAGTCCCCGGGGGGGAAAGGGCACTGAAGCTTTCTTT
>many|TRBV15|.|TRBJ1-1
CATSPGVMNTEAFF
TGTGCCACCAGCCCAGGGGTTATGAACACTGAAGCTTTCTTT
>.|TRBV20-1|TRBD2|TRBJ2-7
CSAAGLRTYEQYF
TGCAGTGCAGCGGGACTACGGACATACGAGCAGTACTTC
>many|TRBV4-3|.|TRBJ2-7
CASSQDKFYEQYF
TGCGCCAGCAGCCAAGACAAATTCTACGAGCAGTACTTC
>few|TRBV4-2|TRBD2|TRBJ2-1
CASSQRLRGSNEQFF
TGTGCCAGCAGCCAAAGACTGCGGGGGAGCAATGAGCAGTTCTTC
>.|TRBV10-2|TRBD2|TRBJ2-5
CASSESSASGRLWYQETQYF
TGCGCCAGCAGTGAGAGTTCCGCTAGCGGGAGGCTCTGGTACCAAGAGACCCAGTACTTC
>.|TRBV20-1|TRBD1|TRBJ2-5
CSAGTGRETQYF
TGCAGTGCCGGGACAGGGCGGGAGACCCAGTACTTC
>.|TRBV15|TRBD2|TRBJ2-7
CATRGDGLAGYSYEQYF
TGTGCCACCAGAGGGGACGGACTAGCGGGTTACTCCTACGAGCAGTACTTC
>few|TRBV27|TRBD1|TRBJ2-7
CASSSWGTAPSYEQYF
TGTGCCAGCAGTTCCTGGGGGACAGCTCCCTCCTACGAGCAGTACTTC
>many|TRBV4-3|.|TRBJ2-7
CASSQDRVSYEQYF
TGCGCCAGCAGCCAAGACAGGGTGTCCTACGAGCAGTACTTC
>.|TRBV20-1|.|TRBJ2-7
CSARGQISYEQYF
TGCAGTGCTAGAGGACAGATCTCCTACGAGCAGTACTTC
>.|TRBV10-3|.|TRBJ2-2
CAIRPKSTGELFF
TGTGCCATCAGACCTAAGAGTACCGGGGAGCTGTTTTTT
>.|TRBV15|.|TRBJ2-7
CATSSALSSYEQYF
TGTGCCACCAGCAGCGCGCTGAGCTCCTACGAGCAGTACTTC
>many|TRBV4-2|.|TRBJ1-1
CASSQDPQGEAFF
TGTGCCAGCAGCCAAGACCCACAGGGAGAAGCTTTCTTT
>many|TRBV6-1|.|TRBJ2-3
CASSEGARGTDTQYF
TGTGCCAGCAGTGAAGGTGCGCGCGGGACAGATACGCAGTATTTT
>once|TRBV29-1|TRBD1|TRBJ1-5
CSVGQGGQPQHF
TGCAGCGTGGGACAGGGCGGGCAGCCCCAGCATTTT
>.|TRBV2|TRBD2|TRBJ2-1
CASSEGIAGGEQFF
TGTGCCAGCAGTGAAGGGATAGCGGGGGGTGAGCAGTTCTTC
>.|TRBV27|.|TRBJ2-3
CASSLSRGEGTDTQYF
TGTGCCAGCAGTTTATCTAGGGGGGAGGGCACAGATACGCAGTATTTT
>.|TRBV20-1|TRBD1|TRBJ1-6
CSARGTGEISPLHF
TGCAGTGCTAGGGGGACAGGGGAGATTTCACCCCTCCACTTT
>.|TRBV7-8|.|TRBJ2-2
CASSLAGHSGELFF
TGTGCCAGCAGCTTAGCAGGTCATTCCGGGGAGCTGTTTTTT
>.|TRBV2|.|TRBJ1-1
CASKGFGATEAFF
TGCGCCAGCAAAGGCTTCGGGGCCACTGAAGCTTTCTTT
>many|TRBV7-9|.|TRBJ2-7
CASSSYGADFF
TGTGCCAGCAGCTCCTACGGGGCTGATTTTTTC
>many|TRBV5-1|.|TRBJ2-7
CASRHGKNPNYEQYF
TGCGCCAGCAGACACGGAAAAAACCCCAACTACGAGCAGTACTTC
>.|TRBV10-2|.|TRBJ2-6
CASSDSWAPGANVLTF
TGCGCCAGCAGTGACTCGTGGGCGCCCGGGGCCAACGTCCTGACTTTC
>.|TRBV25-1|TRBD1|TRBJ1-2
CASLSGTGVHGYTF
TGTGCCAGTCTATCCGGGACAGGGGTTCATGGCTACACCTTC
>many|TRBV4-1|.|TRBJ1-2
CASSQDPGDYGYTF
TGCGCCAGCAGCCAAGATCCGGGAGACTATGGCTACACCTTC
>few|TRBV6-2/TRBV6-3|.|TRBJ2-1
CASSYRPPGDSLGEQFF
TGTGCCAGCAGTTACCGACCACCCGGTGATAGCCTGGGTGAGCAGTTCTTC
>.|TRBV7-2|.|TRBJ2-1
CASSLAGGTIYNEQFF
TGTGCCAGCAGCTTAGCGGGGGGGACAATTTACAATGAGCAGTTCTTC
>.|TRBV24-1|.|TRBJ1-5
CATSDQDKPQHF
TGTGCCACCAGTGATCAAGACAAGCCCCAGCATTTT
>.|TRBV10-1|.|TRBJ2-7
CASSEGPFEQYF
TGCGCCAGCAGTGAGGGACCTTTCGAGCAGTACTTC
>.|TRBV2|.|TRBJ2-7
CASSLSTGGSEQYF
TGTGCCAGCAGTTTAAGTACCGGGGGCAGCGAGCAGTACTTC
>.|TRBV9|.|TRBJ1-3
CASSVSHDSGNTIYF
TGTGCCAGCAGCGTATCCCATGACTCTGGAAACACCATATATTTT
>few|TRBV20-1|TRBD1|TRBJ1-1
CSGTGDMNTEAFF
TGCAGTGGGACAGGAGACATGAACACTGAAGCTTTCTTT
>many|TRBV6-1|.|TRBJ1-1
CASRRSDTEAFF
TGTGCCAGCAGGCGATCCGACACTGAAGCTTTCTTT
>few|TRBV2|.|TRBJ2-5
CASRTGQETQYF
TGTGCCAGCAGGACAGGTCAAGAGACCCAGTACTTC
>.|TRBV20-1|TRBD1|TRBJ1-2
CNAPTGKSYGYTF
TGCAATGCCCCGACAGGGAAGAGCTATGGCTACACCTTC
>many|TRBV5-4|.|TRBJ1-2
CASSLGVGGPSNYGYTF
TGTGCCAGCAGCTTGGGGGTGGGAGGACCGAGTAACTATGGCTACACCTTC
>.|TRBV24-1|.|TRBJ1-2
CATSVADSQIYGYTF
TGTGCCACCAGTGTTGCGGACAGCCAGATCTATGGCTACACCTTC
>once|TRBV10-3|TRBD2|TRBJ2-1
CAISAPSGGRNNEQFF
TGTGCCATCAGTGCCCCTAGCGGGGGGCGAAACAATGAGCAGTTCTTC
>many|TRBV20-1|TRBD2|TRBJ2-2
CSASPSGGPPGELFF
TGCAGTGCTAGTCCCAGCGGGGGGCCTCCGGGGGAGCTGTTTTTT
>many|TRBV29-1|.|TRBJ1-1
CSVDGSPGHTEAFF
TGCAGCGTTGATGGTTCCCCTGGGCACACTGAAGCTTTCTTT
>many|TRBV4-3|.|TRBJ1-1
CASSQSNTNTEAFF
TGCGCCAGCAGCCAATCTAATACGAACACTGAAGCTTTCTTT
>.|TRBV7-6|TRBD2|TRBJ2-1
CASSPWTSGGAVYNEQFF
TGTGCCAGCAGCCCGTGGACTAGCGGGGGGGCCGTCTACAATGAGCAGTTCTTC
>.|TRBV11-2|TRBD1|TRBJ1-2
CASSLVLGQGGLRGGYTF
TGTGCCAGCAGCTTAGTCCTCGGACAGGGGGGACTCCGAGGGGGCTACACCTTC
>.|TRBV7-2|.|TRBJ2-5
CASSLAKGGRETQYF
TGTGCCAGCAGCTTAGCTAAGGGGGGGAGGGAGACCCAGTACTTC
>.|TRBV12-3/TRBV12-4|TRBD2|TRBJ2-3
CASGGADTQYF
TGTGCCAGCGGGGGGGCAGATACGCAGTATTTT
>.|TRBV7-2|.|TRBJ1-1
CASSPGSANTEAFF
TGTGCCAGCAGCCCAGGGTCTGCGAACACTGAAGCTTTCTTT
>.|TRBV4-2|TRBD2|TRBJ2-5
CASSQMGLAGGQRETQYF
TGTGCCAGCAGCCAAATGGGACTAGCGGGGGGGCAGAGAGAGACCCAGTACTTC
>few|TRBV24-1|TRBD1|TRBJ2-5
CATSDSRDRGQETQYF
TGTGCCACCAGTGATAGCCGGGACAGGGGTCAAGAGACCCAGTACTTC
>many|TRBV3-1|TRBD1|TRBJ2-7
CASSQRTGAAYEQYF
TGTGCCAGCAGCCAAAGGACAGGGGCAGCCTACGAGCAGTACTTC
>.|TRBV24-1|.|TRBJ2-7
CATSDAQAGAYEQYF
TGTGCCACCAGTGATGCACAGGCAGGGGCCTACGAGCAGTACTTC
>.|TRBV20-1|.|TRBJ2-6
CSASTGFPGANVLTF
TGCAGTGCTAGTACGGGGTTCCCTGGGGCCAACGTCCTGACTTTC
>few|TRBV25-1|.|TRBJ1-1
CASRREGYTEAFF
TGTGCCAGCAGGAGAGAGGGCTACACTGAAGCTTTCTTT